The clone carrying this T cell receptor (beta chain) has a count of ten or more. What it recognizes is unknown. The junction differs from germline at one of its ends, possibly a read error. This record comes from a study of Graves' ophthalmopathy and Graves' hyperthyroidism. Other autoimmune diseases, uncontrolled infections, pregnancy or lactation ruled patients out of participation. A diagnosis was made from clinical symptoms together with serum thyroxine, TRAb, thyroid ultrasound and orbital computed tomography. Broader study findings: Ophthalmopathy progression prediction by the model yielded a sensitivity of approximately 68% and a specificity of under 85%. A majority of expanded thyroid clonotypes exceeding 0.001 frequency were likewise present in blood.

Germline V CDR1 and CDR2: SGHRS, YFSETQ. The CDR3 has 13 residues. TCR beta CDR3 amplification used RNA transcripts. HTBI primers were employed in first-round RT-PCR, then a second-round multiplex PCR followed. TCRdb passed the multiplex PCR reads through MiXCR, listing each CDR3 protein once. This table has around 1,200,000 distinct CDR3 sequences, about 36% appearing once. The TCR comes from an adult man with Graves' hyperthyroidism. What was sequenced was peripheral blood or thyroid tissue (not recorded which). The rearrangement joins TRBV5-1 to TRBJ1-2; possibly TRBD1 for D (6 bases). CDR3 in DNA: TGTGCCAGCAGCTTAGGTCAGGGGCGCGGCTACACCTTC. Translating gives CASSLGQGRGYTF.